Presented here are 24 T cell receptor beta chains from one specimen sequenced in a study of T-cell reconstitution after alpha-beta-depleted transplantation in children. Unique molecular identifiers were used to barcode this TCRbeta library. Using its own MiXCR run on the PCR reads, TCRdb lists one record per CDR3 protein. This sample yields some 200,000 distinct CDR3 sequences, of which roughly 6.8% are seen a single time; around 3% belongs to the top ten. Sequencing was performed on PBMCs from the stem cell graft donor, taken from the stem cell graft. The receptors come from a human donor who donated a stem cell graft to a child with Wiskott-Aldrich syndrome.

Many counts were recorded for this clonotype. The chain has TRBV7-9 and TRBJ1-6; no firm D call. Trimming stripped 3 bases from V and 5 bases from J, with 11 bases between. Germline CDR1 reads SEHNR; CDR2 reads FQNEAQ (reference sequence). This CDR3 is 15 amino acids long. The CDR3 reads CASSLAGRNNSPLHF. CDR3 in DNA: TGTGCCAGCAGCTTGGCGGGAAGGAATAATTCACCCCTCCACTTT.

In this sample, this clonotype turned up many times. V and J are TRBV6-5 and TRBJ1-4; tentatively, D is TRBD1 (5 bases). CDR1 is MNHEY, CDR2 SVGAGI, per germline. This CDR3 comprises 13 residues. Trimming removed 8 bases from V and 6 bases from J, with 13 bases in between. CDR3 coding DNA: TGTGCCAGCTACACCTCGGGGGATGAAAAACTGTTTTTT. Translating it yields CASYTSGDEKLFF.

The rearrangement uses TRBV14 and TRBJ1-1; D uncertain. There are 15 residues in the CDR3. Trimming removed 0 bases from V and 2 bases from J, with 10 bases in between. CDR1 is SGHDN, CDR2 FVKESK, per germline. CDR3 sequence (DNA): TGTGCCAGCAGCCAAGATCTCCAGGTTAACACTGAAGCTTTCTTT. This translates into CASSQDLQVNTEAFF.

The sample holds a few counts of this clonotype. This chain joins TRBV20-1 and TRBJ1-2, with D tentatively TRBD1 (5 bases). V dropped 0 bases and J dropped 7 bases, with 18 bases sitting between them. The CDR3 is 15 amino acids. In germline, CDR1 is DFQATT, CDR2 SNEGSKA (reference sequence). The CDR3 coding sequence is TGCAGTGCTAGAGATCGTGGCAGGGAGATAGCTGGCTACACCTTC. Protein product: CSARDRGREIAGYTF.

This clonotype was counted a few times. CDR3 in amino acids: CASSPEDIPFAKNIQYF. CDR3 DNA sequence: TGTGCCAGCAGCCCAGAAGACATACCTTTTGCCAAAAACATTCAGTACTTC. V gene TRBV3-1 combines with J gene TRBJ2-4; the D is unclear. The CDR3 extends over 17 amino acids. V was clipped by 4 bases and J by 1 base, with 17 bases between them. CDR1 is LGHDT, CDR2 YNNKEL, per germline (reference sequence).

The rearrangement links TRBV6-4 to TRBJ2-1; TRBD2 agrees at 10 bases. The V and J ends lost 5 bases and 2 bases, in that order; junction bases with no gene match: 15. The CDR3 is 19 amino acids. From germline, CDR1 is MRHNA and CDR2 SNTAGT. The CDR3 region has the DNA TGTGCCAGCAGTAGACCTCGACTAGCGGGCTCCTCAGCCTACAATGAGCAGTTCTTC. It yields the protein CASSRPRLAGSSAYNEQFF.

The gene calls are TRBV2 and TRBJ2-1; D gene ambiguous. This CDR3 is 13 amino acids long. Trimming removed 8 bases at V and 15 bases at J, with 23 bases between. CDR1 is SNHLY, CDR2 FYNNEI, per germline. The CDR3 is CASRDPRAPVWFF. CDR3 DNA: TGTGCCAGCCGAGACCCCCGTGCGCCGGTCTGGTTCTTC. Full variable domain (rest looked up from reference TRBV2 and TRBJ2-1): EPEVTQTPSHQVTQMGQEVILRCVPISNHLYFYWYRQILGQKVEFLVSFYNNEISEKSEIFDDQFSVERPDGSNFTLKIRSTKLEDSAMYFCASRDPRAPVWFFGPGTRLTVL.

This clonotype was seen many times. V is TRBV15 and J is TRBJ2-1; TRBD1 matches 10 bases. The CDR3 is made up of 14 amino acids. Germline assignment: CDR1 LNHNV and CDR2 YYDKDF (reference sequence). Trimming cost V 4 bases and J 8 bases; bases outside gene matches: 5. The CDR3 nucleotides read TGTGCCACCAGCATGGGGACAGGGGTTTATGAGCAGTTCTTC. It translates to CATSMGTGVYEQFF.

A word on this clonotype: Its ends do not fully match the called genes, so a read error is possible. The V call is TRBV10-3, the J call TRBJ2-3, with 8 bases aligning to TRBD2. The CDR3 contains 13 residues. Germline CDR1 and CDR2: ENHRY and SYGVKD. The CDR3 sequence is CAIKNLGSGGPLF. The CDR3 nucleotides are TGTGCCATCAAGAATCTAGGAAGCGGGGGACCACTTTTT.

This chain links TRBV19 with TRBJ2-6, with 9 bases that match TRBD1. The CDR3 loop spans 14 amino acids. Unmatched junction bases numbered 5, after V lost 5 bases and J lost 9 bases. Germline CDR1 is LNHDA and CDR2 is SQIVND (reference sequence). The CDR3 bases are TGTGCCAGTAGTCTAGGACAGGGGCGCAACGTCCTGACTTTC. This encodes CASSLGQGRNVLTF.

This clonotype was counted a few times. J is TRBJ2-7 and V is TRBV2; D is uncertain. Germline V gene sequence: CDR1 SNHLY, CDR2 FYNNEI. This CDR3 is built from 14 residues. The germline V and J ends were trimmed by 7 bases and 3 bases, with 16 bases remaining between them. CDR3 loop: CASNPFLGNYEQYF. CDR3 nucleotides: TGTGCCAGCAATCCCTTTCTAGGGAACTACGAGCAGTACTTC.

At least ten counts were recorded for this clonotype. The chain has TRBV5-1 and TRBJ1-6, with TRBD1 identical over 11 bases. Germline assignment: CDR1 SGHRS and CDR2 YFSETQ. The CDR3 is 18 amino acids. V lost 4 bases and J lost 5; bases outside the gene matches: 11. The CDR3 DNA reads as TGCGCCAGCAGCACCGGGACAGGGGGTACCCTTAATAATTCACCCCTCCACTTT. Translated: CASSTGTGGTLNNSPLHF.

The table lists this clonotype with many counts. The chain is built from TRBV7-9 and TRBJ2-7; D remains ambiguous. Germline CDR1 is SEHNR and CDR2 is FQNEAQ (reference sequence). The V gene lost 2 bases and the J gene lost 7 bases, with 6 bases spanning the gap. The CDR3 covers 11 residues. CDR3 region: CASSLKSEQYF. The CDR3 bases are TGTGCCAGCAGCTTAAAGTCGGAGCAGTACTTC.

This clonotype was counted ten times or more. The chain recombines TRBV5-1 with TRBJ2-3; D is unclear. Germline values: CDR1 SGHRS, CDR2 YFSETQ. The CDR3 covers 15 residues. Deletions cut 3 bases from V and 5 bases from J, with 16 bases between. The CDR3 sequence: CASSSIVPSEDTQYF. CDR3 DNA: TGCGCCAGCAGCTCCATAGTGCCCAGTGAAGATACGCAGTATTTT. Variable domain in full (rest from reference TRBV5-1 and TRBJ2-3): KAGVTQTPRYLIKTRGQQVTLSCSPISGHRSVSWYQQTPGQGLQFLFEYFSETQRNKGNFPGRFSGRQFSNSRSEMNVSTLELGDSALYLCASSSIVPSEDTQYFGPGTRLTVL.

The V call is TRBV28, the J call TRBJ2-1, with D perhaps matching TRBD1 (6 bases). Trimming removed 2 bases at V and 2 bases at J, with 19 bases between. CDR1 and CDR2 (germline): MDHEN, SYDVKM. The CDR3 extends over 18 amino acids. The CDR3 DNA follows: TGTGCCAGCAGTTTAATCGGTGGTGCACAGGGTACCTACAATGAGCAGTTCTTC. This sequence encodes CASSLIGGAQGTYNEQFF.

This clonotype came up many times. V gene TRBV7-2 combines with J gene TRBJ2-1; 9 positions agree with TRBD2. V lost 4 bases, J lost 4 bases, and 8 bases stayed unmatched. The length of the CDR3 is 16 residues. Germline values: CDR1 SGHTA, CDR2 FQGNSA. In DNA, the CDR3 is TGTGCCAGCAGCTCTTATCTAGCGGGACCTTACAATGAGCAGTTCTTC. This sequence encodes CASSSYLAGPYNEQFF.

This clonotype was counted at least ten times. In DNA form, the CDR3 reads TGTGCCAGCTCACCACAGGTGGCTAGCACAGATACGCAGTATTTT. This gives the protein CASSPQVASTDTQYF. The chain couples TRBV18 to TRBJ2-3; D is ambiguous. V lost 1 base, J lost 0 bases, and 8 bases lay in between. The CDR3 totals 15 residues. Germline V gene lookup returns CDR1 KGHSH and CDR2 LQKENI.

This clonotype was counted at least ten times. The rearrangement links TRBV20-1 to TRBJ2-7; tentatively, D is TRBD2 (5 bases). Trimming removed 6 bases from V and 7 bases from J, with 25 bases in between. The CDR3 totals 15 residues. The germline V gene encodes CDR1 DFQATT and CDR2 SNEGSKA (reference sequence). The DNA of the CDR3 is TGCAGTGCGGCTTCTCTGCGGCTAGCAGGCTTAGAGCAGTACTTC. It yields the protein CSAASLRLAGLEQYF.

This clonotype has only a few counts. The V and J genes are TRBV11-3 and TRBJ2-2, with a weak D call TRBD1 (6 bases). The CDR3 has 14 amino acids. The ends were cut back, 3 bases at V and 6 bases at J, with 11 bases in the middle. CDR1 and CDR2 from the germline V gene are SGHNT and YENEEA. CDR3 amino acids: CASSFYEGAGELFF. Here the CDR3 DNA reads TGTGCCAGCAGCTTCTACGAGGGGGCCGGGGAGCTGTTTTTT.

The chain has TRBV5-4 and TRBJ2-1, with D tentatively TRBD2 (6 bases). The V end was cut by 7 bases, the J end by 0 bases, with 17 bases between. This CDR3 region has 16 residues. The V gene's germline CDR1 is SGHNT and CDR2 YYREEE (reference sequence). The CDR3 DNA follows: TGTGCCAGCCGCTCTGGGGCGGGGACCTCCTACAATGAGCAGTTCTTC. This gives the protein CASRSGAGTSYNEQFF.

Ten or more counts support this clonotype. The chain employs TRBV15 and TRBJ1-2; D is possibly TRBD1 (6 bases). This CDR3 contains 13 residues. The germline V and J ends were trimmed by 8 bases and 5 bases, with 15 bases remaining between them. CDR1 and CDR2 (germline): LNHNV, YYDKDF (reference sequence). DNA for the CDR3: TGTGCCACCGCAGCGGGGGCGAGTTATGGCTACACCTTC. Translated, it gives CATAAGASYGYTF.

In its sample, this clonotype was seen many times. The genes are TRBV7-8 and TRBJ1-5, with TRBD1 matching over 7 bases. The junction had 3 bases not matched to a gene; V was cut back by 3 bases and J by 7 bases. CDR3 length: 13 amino acids. Germline lookup yields CDR1 SGHVS and CDR2 FQNEAQ. CDR3 bases: TGTGCCAGCAGCTTCGACAGGGACCAGCCCCAGCATTTT. Amino acids: CASSFDRDQPQHF.

The sample holds many counts of this clonotype. The rearrangement uses TRBV29-1 and TRBJ2-3, with D possibly being TRBD1 or TRBD2 (5 bases each). Germline V gives CDR1 SQVTM, CDR2 ANQGSEA. V lost 4 bases and J 0 bases, leaving 17 bases between the germline ends. The CDR3 runs 16 residues. The CDR3 loop is CSVGGLHGTSTDTQYF. CDR3 bases: TGCAGCGTTGGGGGGTTACACGGTACTAGCACAGATACGCAGTATTTT.

Ten or more counts support this clonotype. This chain links TRBV6-5 with TRBJ2-3; 7 bases match TRBD1. This CDR3 is built from 16 residues. Trimming removed 5 bases from V and 2 bases from J; junction bases left unmatched: 10. The germline V gene has CDR1 MNHEY and CDR2 SVGAGI. CDR3 in amino acids: CASSSTPGQFTDTQYF. The DNA of the CDR3 is TGTGCCAGCAGTAGTACTCCGGGACAGTTCACAGATACGCAGTATTTT.